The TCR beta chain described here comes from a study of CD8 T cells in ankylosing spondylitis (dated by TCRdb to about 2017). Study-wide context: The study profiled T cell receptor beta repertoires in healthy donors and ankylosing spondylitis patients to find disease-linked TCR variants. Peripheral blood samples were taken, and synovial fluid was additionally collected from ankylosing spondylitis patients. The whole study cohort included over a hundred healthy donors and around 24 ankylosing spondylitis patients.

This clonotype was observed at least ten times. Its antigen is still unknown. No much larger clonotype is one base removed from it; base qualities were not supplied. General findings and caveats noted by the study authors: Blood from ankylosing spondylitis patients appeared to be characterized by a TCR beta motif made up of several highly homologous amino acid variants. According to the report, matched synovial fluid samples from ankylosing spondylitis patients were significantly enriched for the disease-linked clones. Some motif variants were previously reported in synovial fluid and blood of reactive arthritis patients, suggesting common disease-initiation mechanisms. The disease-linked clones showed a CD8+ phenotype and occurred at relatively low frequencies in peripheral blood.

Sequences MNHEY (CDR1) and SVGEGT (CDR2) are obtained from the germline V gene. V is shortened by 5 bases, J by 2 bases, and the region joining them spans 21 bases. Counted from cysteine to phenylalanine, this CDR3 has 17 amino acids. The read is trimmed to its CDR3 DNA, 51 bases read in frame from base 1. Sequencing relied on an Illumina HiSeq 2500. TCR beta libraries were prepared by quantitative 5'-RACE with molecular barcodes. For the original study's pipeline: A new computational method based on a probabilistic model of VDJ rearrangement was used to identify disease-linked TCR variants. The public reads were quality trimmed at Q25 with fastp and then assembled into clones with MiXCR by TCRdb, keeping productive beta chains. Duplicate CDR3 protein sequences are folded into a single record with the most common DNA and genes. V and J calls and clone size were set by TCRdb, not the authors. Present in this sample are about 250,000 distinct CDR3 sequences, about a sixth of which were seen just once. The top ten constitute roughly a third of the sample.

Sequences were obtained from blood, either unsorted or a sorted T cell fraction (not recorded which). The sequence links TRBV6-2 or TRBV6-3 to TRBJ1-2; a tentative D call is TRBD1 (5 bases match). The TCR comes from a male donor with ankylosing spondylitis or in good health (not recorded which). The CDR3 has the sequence CASSNRDSTYSNYGYTF. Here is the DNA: TGTGCCAGCAGTAACCGGGACTCCACCTATTCAAACTATGGCTACACCTTC.